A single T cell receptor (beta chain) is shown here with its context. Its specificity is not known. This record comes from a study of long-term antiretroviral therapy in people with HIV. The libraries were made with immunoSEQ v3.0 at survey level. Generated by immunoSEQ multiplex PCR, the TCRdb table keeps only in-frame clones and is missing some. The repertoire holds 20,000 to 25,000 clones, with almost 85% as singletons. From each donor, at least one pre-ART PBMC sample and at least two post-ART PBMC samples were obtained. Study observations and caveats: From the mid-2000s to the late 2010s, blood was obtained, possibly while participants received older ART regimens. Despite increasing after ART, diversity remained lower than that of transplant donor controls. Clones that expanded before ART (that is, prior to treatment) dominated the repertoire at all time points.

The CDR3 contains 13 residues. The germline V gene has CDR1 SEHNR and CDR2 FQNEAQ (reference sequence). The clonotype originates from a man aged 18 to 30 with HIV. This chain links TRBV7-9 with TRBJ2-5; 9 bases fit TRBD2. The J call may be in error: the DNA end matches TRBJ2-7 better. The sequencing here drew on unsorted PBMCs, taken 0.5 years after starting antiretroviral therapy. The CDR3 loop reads CAGRSGRSYEQYF. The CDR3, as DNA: TGTGCCGGTCGTAGCGGGAGATCCTACGAGCAGTACTTC.